These 25 T cell receptor beta chains came from one sample sequenced in a study of T-cell reconstitution after alpha-beta-depleted transplantation in children. Unique molecular identifiers were incorporated during preparation of the TCRbeta library. TCRdb reprocessed the PCR reads via MiXCR and lists one record per CDR3 protein. The sample has approximately 270,000 distinct CDR3 sequences; around 25% are singletons. The input for sequencing was PBMCs, mostly from graft donor cells, taken 360 days after TCRalphabeta/CD19-depleted stem cell transplant. Receptors were obtained from a female patient aged 2-15 years who had a stem cell transplant for congenital amegakaryocytic thrombocytopenia, so the T cells may come from the graft donor.

This clonotype was observed a handful of times. The chain uses TRBV4-2 and TRBJ1-1; a weak D match, TRBD1 (5 bases). CDR3 length: 14 residues. V lost 1 base and J 1 base, leaving 7 bases between the germline ends. CDR1 and CDR2 (germline): LGHNA, YNFKEQ. CDR3 sequence (DNA): TGTGCCAGCAGCCAAGGGACACCGAACACTGAAGCTTTCTTT. Its protein is CASSQGTPNTEAFF.

This clonotype was seen only a few times. V usage is TRBV7-9 and J usage is TRBJ1-1; tentatively, D is TRBD1 (5 bases). CDR1 and CDR2 from the germline V gene are SEHNR and FQNEAQ (reference sequence). V was shortened by 5 bases and J by 2 bases, with 15 bases between the two germline ends. The CDR3 contains 15 residues. CDR3 in amino acids: CASSASGGFNTEAFF. The CDR3 nucleotides are TGTGCCAGCAGCGCATCGGGGGGGTTCAACACTGAAGCTTTCTTT.

The V call is TRBV4-1, the J call TRBJ1-5; D is ambiguous. V was cut by 0 bases and J by 5 bases, with 8 bases left in between. Germline V lookup: CDR1 MGHRA, CDR2 YSYEKL. This CDR3 region has 14 residues. The CDR3 DNA is TGCGCCAGCAGCCAAGAGTTAGGGCATCAGCCCCAGCATTTT. Amino acids: CASSQELGHQPQHF.

This clonotype was seen a few times. The chain couples TRBV29-1 to TRBJ1-1; the D is unclear. Trimming shortened V by 1 base and J by 6 bases, and 6 bases separated the two germline ends. In germline, CDR1 is SQVTM, CDR2 ANQGSEA. There are 11 residues in the CDR3. The CDR3 is CSVEGGAEAFF. Written as DNA, the CDR3 is TGCAGCGTTGAAGGGGGAGCTGAAGCTTTCTTT.

J is TRBJ1-5 and V is TRBV12-3 or TRBV12-4, with D perhaps matching TRBD1 (5 bases). Trimming pared 3 bases from V and 1 base from J, leaving 10 bases between. This CDR3 is 15 amino acids long. The CDR3 protein is CASSFGTESNQPQHF. Written as DNA, the CDR3 is TGTGCCAGCAGTTTTGGGACGGAAAGCAATCAGCCCCAGCATTTT.

V is TRBV7-9 and J is TRBJ1-2; 7 nucleotides agree with TRBD1. This CDR3 contains 13 residues. V lost 5 bases, J lost 5 bases, and 5 bases stayed unmatched. Germline CDR1 is SEHNR and CDR2 is FQNEAQ (reference sequence). DNA for the CDR3: TGTGCCAGCAGCCCTGACAGGGAATATGGCTACACCTTC. Translation: CASSPDREYGYTF.

CDR3 nucleotides: TGCAGCGTTGTTTCTCGGGGGGGAGCGCTCTATGGCTACACCTTC. Its translation: CSVVSRGGALYGYTF. The V gene is TRBV29-1, the J gene TRBJ1-2; possibly TRBD1 for D (5 bases). Germline CDR1 SQVTM, CDR2 ANQGSEA. This CDR3 region has 15 residues. V was pared by 4 bases and J by 4 bases, with 19 bases between.

Only a few counts were recorded for this clonotype. The CDR3 coding sequence is TGCGCCAGCAGCCAAGATTGGGCAGGGGACCAAGAGACCCAGTACTTC. Translation gives CASSQDWAGDQETQYF. This chain links TRBV4-1 with TRBJ2-5, with D perhaps TRBD1 (6 bases). Germline assignment: CDR1 MGHRA and CDR2 YSYEKL. CDR3 length equals 16 residues. The V end lost 0 bases, the J end lost 0 bases, and 11 bases lay between the germline ends.

This clonotype came up a few times. This rearrangement joins TRBV4-1 to TRBJ1-1; D ambiguous. The CDR3 totals 13 residues. Per germline, CDR1 MGHRA and CDR2 YSYEKL. V was shortened by 4 bases and J by 1 base, with 7 bases between the two germline ends. CDR3 DNA: TGCGCCAGCAGCCCCCCACGGAACACTGAAGCTTTCTTT. It specifies CASSPPRNTEAFF.

As concerns this clonotype: It may be a read error: a sequence one base away is much more abundant. The conserved phenylalanine or tryptophan normally closing the CDR3 is absent here, so this likely arose from a read error. V gene TRBV27 combines with J gene TRBJ2-1; no clear D gene. The CDR3 length is 12 residues. The V end was cut by 5 bases, the J end by 9 bases, with 11 bases between. CDR1 MNHEY and CDR2 SMNVEV come from the germline V gene (reference sequence). In DNA, the CDR3 is TGTGCCAGCAGTCGACCAGTTGGTGAGCAGTTCTAC. Translated: CASSRPVGEQFY.

J is TRBJ2-1 and V is TRBV12-3 or TRBV12-4, with a tentative D call TRBD2 (7 bases). V lost 3 bases and J lost 8, with 26 bases in between. The CDR3 is 18 residues long. CDR3 sequence (DNA): TGTGCCAGCAGTTTTCTTCCCTTTTGGGGGGGCCCTCCCCATGAGCAGTTCTTC. Its translation: CASSFLPFWGGPPHEQFF.

This clonotype was detected ten times or more. The genes are TRBV10-3 and TRBJ1-1; possibly TRBD1 for D (5 bases). V shed 6 bases and J shed 6 bases, with 17 bases lying between them. The CDR3 extends over 14 amino acids. CDR1 is ENHRY and CDR2 is SYGVKD in the germline V gene. CDR3 sequence: CAIRDITDIPEAFF. Here the CDR3 DNA reads TGTGCCATCAGGGACATCACGGACATACCTGAAGCTTTCTTT.

The CDR3 spells CASSGGSGRTQETQYF. The CDR3 nucleotides read TGTGCCAGCAGCGGAGGGAGCGGGAGAACCCAAGAGACCCAGTACTTC. This chain connects TRBV7-7 to TRBJ2-5; 8 bases agree with TRBD2. The CDR3 sequence is 16 residues long. V trimming: 5 bases; J trimming: 1 base; junction bases outside the gene matches: 9. Germline V gene sequence: CDR1 SSHAT, CDR2 FNYEAQ (reference sequence).

This clonotype was seen a handful of times. For the CDR3, the DNA is TGCAGTGCAAAACCGGGACTAGCGGTGACCTACAATGAGCAGTTCTTC. Its protein is CSAKPGLAVTYNEQFF. The rearrangement uses TRBV20-1 and TRBJ2-1; 11 bases match TRBD2. This CDR3 spans 16 amino acids. Looked up from germline, CDR1 is DFQATT and CDR2 is SNEGSKA (reference sequence). Germline trimming cut 6 bases from V and 2 bases from J; bases unmatched to any gene: 9.

The table lists this clonotype with a few counts. The chain is built from TRBV12-3 or TRBV12-4 and TRBJ1-5; 9 bases are a match to TRBD1. There are 15 residues in the CDR3. Trimming cost V 4 bases and J 5 bases; bases outside gene matches: 6. For the CDR3, the DNA is TGTGCCAGCAGTTCCTCCGGGACAGGGTATCAGCCCCAGCATTTT. Protein: CASSSSGTGYQPQHF.

The chain recombines TRBV4-3 with TRBJ2-1, with D possibly matching TRBD1 (6 bases). The CDR3 is 14 amino acids. Trimming took off 3 bases at V and 8 bases at J, with 14 bases between the two ends. The germline V gene has CDR1 LGHNA and CDR2 YSLEER. The CDR3 DNA is TGCGCCAGCAGCCACCTTCAAGGGGGATATGAGCAGTTCTTC. Its protein is CASSHLQGGYEQFF.

The J gene is TRBJ1-1, the V gene TRBV18, with 7 bases lining up with TRBD1. J was trimmed by 7 bases and V by 6 bases; bases with no gene match: 8. The germline V gene has CDR1 KGHSH and CDR2 LQKENI. This CDR3 spans 13 amino acids. CDR3 residues: CASSPGGSFEAFF. DNA for the CDR3: TGTGCCAGCTCGCCAGGGGGATCGTTTGAAGCTTTCTTT.

The rearrangement uses TRBV6-1 and TRBJ2-3; D is perhaps TRBD2 (5 bases). Trimming took 7 bases from V and 0 from J, leaving 11 bases between them. The CDR3 consists of 14 residues. Germline assignment: CDR1 MNHNS and CDR2 SASEGT. For the CDR3, the DNA is TGTGCCAGCAAAGCGGTAACTAGCACAGATACGCAGTATTTT. This translates into CASKAVTSTDTQYF.

This clonotype appeared many times. The chain combines TRBV28 with TRBJ1-2; D gene uncertain. There are 13 residues in the CDR3. Germline CDR1 MDHEN, CDR2 SYDVKM. V lost 5 bases to trimming and J lost 5 bases, with 12 bases between them. The CDR3 DNA reads as TGTGCCAGCAGTCCCCCGGACCAATATGGCTACACCTTC. Translation: CASSPPDQYGYTF.

This chain joins TRBV7-9 and TRBJ2-7, with D unresolved. This CDR3 is built from 13 residues. The V end lost 3 bases, the J end lost 5 bases, and 11 bases lay between the germline ends. Germline V gene lookup returns CDR1 SEHNR and CDR2 FQNEAQ (reference sequence). The CDR3: CASSFSPPDEQYF. The CDR3 DNA reads as TGTGCCAGCAGCTTCAGCCCACCTGACGAGCAGTACTTC.

The chain has TRBV7-8 and TRBJ2-7; D is possibly TRBD1 (6 bases). V was trimmed by 1 base and J by 0 bases, leaving 19 bases between them. CDR3 length: 18 residues. Germline V gene data show CDR1 as SGHVS and CDR2 as FQNEAQ. CDR3 DNA: TGTGCCAGCAGCTTAGTAGGGGGTTGGGAAACAGGCTCCTACGAGCAGTACTTC. As protein: CASSLVGGWETGSYEQYF.

This chain links TRBV15 with TRBJ2-7, with 10 bases that match TRBD1. The V gene's germline CDR1 is LNHNV and CDR2 YYDKDF (reference sequence). V gave up 10 bases and J gave up 6 bases; unmatched junction bases: 9. The CDR3 runs to 13 residues. For the CDR3, the DNA is TGTGCCAGCTCCGGACAGGGGGACGCCGAGCAGTACTTC. Its protein product is CASSGQGDAEQYF.

V and J are TRBV6-5 and TRBJ2-5; 11 bases match TRBD2. Germline V gives CDR1 MNHEY, CDR2 SVGAGI. Trimming removed 0 bases from V and 6 bases from J; junction bases left unmatched: 12. This CDR3 is built from 18 residues. The CDR3 loop is CASSYSTFSGRAGKTQYF. In nucleotides, the CDR3 is TGTGCCAGCAGTTACTCGACGTTTAGCGGGAGGGCCGGAAAGACCCAGTACTTC.

This chain connects TRBV4-2 to TRBJ2-3; TRBD2 might be the D (5 bases). V was trimmed by 0 bases and J by 3 bases, leaving 10 bases between them. The CDR3 is 15 residues long. The germline CDR1 and CDR2 sequences are LGHNA and YNFKEQ. This CDR3 reads CASSQDLGETDTQYF. The CDR3 DNA sequence: TGTGCCAGCAGCCAAGATCTCGGGGAGACAGATACGCAGTATTTT.

This clonotype turned up a few times. The rearrangement links TRBV20-1 to TRBJ2-3; D remains ambiguous. The CDR3 contains 12 residues. Looked up from germline, CDR1 is DFQATT and CDR2 is SNEGSKA (reference sequence). V dropped 5 bases and J dropped 6 bases, with 12 bases sitting between them. Here the CDR3 DNA reads TGCAGTGCTCCGGCGCTGGCCGATACGCAGTATTTT. Translated: CSAPALADTQYF.